The 26 T cell receptor beta chains presented below share a single source sample, sequenced in a study of blood T cell repertoires in COVID-19. TCRdb's table, derived via immunoSEQ multiplex PCR, lists solely in-frame clones and lacks some. This sample has fewer than 95,000 clones, with roughly 88% found just once. Specimen: peripheral blood. These receptors were taken from an elderly woman with acute or convalescent COVID-19.

This chain uses TRBV30 with TRBJ2-7; 9 bases agree with TRBD1. The germline V gene encodes CDR1 GTSNPN and CDR2 SVGIG (reference sequence). J lost 6 bases, V lost 8 bases, and 5 bases had no gene match. The CDR3 has 11 residues. CDR3 protein: CAGGTGPEQYF. Written as DNA, the CDR3 is TGTGCCGGGGGGACAGGGCCCGAGCAGTACTTC.

Comment on this clone: No DNA is shown, since the ends of the CDR3 on it are uncertain; the CDR3 is the one TCRdb lists. The chain links TRBV21-1 to TRBJ1-5; TRBD1 is the table's D call, not checked against the DNA. TRBV21-1 is noted as a pseudogene. The CDR3 length is 16 residues, termini included. The CDR3 loop reads CASSKIWAGGNQPQHF.

The CDR3 region has the DNA TGTGCCAGCCACAGGGACATCGATGAAAAACTGTTTTTT. Protein product: CASHRDIDEKLFF. This chain joins TRBV2 and TRBJ1-4; D possibly corresponds to TRBD1 (6 bases). V shed 8 bases and J shed 6 bases, with 13 bases lying between them. This CDR3 is built from 13 residues. CDR1 and CDR2 from the germline V gene are SNHLY and FYNNEI.

This sequence joins TRBV9 and TRBJ1-1; D may be TRBD1 (5 bases). V was clipped by 6 bases and J by 1 base, with 13 bases between them. CDR1 SGDLS and CDR2 YYNGEE come from the germline V gene. The CDR3 runs to 14 residues. Here the CDR3 DNA reads TGTGCCAGCAACCGGGGGGTCGGGAACACTGAAGCTTTCTTT. Its translation is CASNRGVGNTEAFF.

The CDR3 region has the DNA TGTGCCAGCGGGGACAGGGTAAGTGAAAAACTGTTTTTT. Its protein is CASGDRVSEKLFF. The gene calls are TRBV5-5 and TRBJ1-4, with 9 bases that match TRBD1. The V and J ends lost 7 bases and 7 bases, in that order; junction bases with no gene match: 5. The germline V gene encodes CDR1 SGHKS and CDR2 YYEKEE (reference sequence). This CDR3 has 13 residues.

CDR3 coding DNA: TGTGCCAGCAGCTTAAACCAGGGGGCTCCCTACGAGCAGTACTTC. Its protein product is CASSLNQGAPYEQYF. The rearrangement links TRBV11-2 to TRBJ2-7, with 8 bases matching TRBD1. V lost 2 bases, J lost 2 bases, and 5 bases stayed unmatched. Germline-derived CDR1 and CDR2 are SGHAT and FQNNGV. CDR3 length: 15 amino acids. Full variable domain (outside the CDR3, taken from reference TRBV11-2 and TRBJ2-7): EAGVAQSPRYKIIEKRQSVAFWCNPISGHATLYWYQQILGQGPKLLIQFQNNGVVDDSQLPKDRFSAERLKGVDSTLKIQPAKLEDSAVYLCASSLNQGAPYEQYFGPGTRLTVT.

The CDR3 sequence: CASSLQGEGYSGNTIYF. CDR3 in DNA: TGTGCCAGCAGTCTACAAGGGGAGGGCTACTCTGGAAACACCATATATTTT. The chain employs TRBV6-6 and TRBJ1-3; a possible D gene is TRBD1 (5 bases). V was cut by 5 bases and J by 0 bases, with 17 bases left in between. This CDR3 has 17 residues. Germline loops: CDR1 MNHNY, CDR2 SVGAGI (reference sequence).

V usage is TRBV4-2 and J usage is TRBJ2-5; the match to TRBD1 covers 7 bases. The CDR3 is made up of 15 amino acids. Losses at the gene ends were 0 bases for V and 0 bases for J; bases not matched to a gene: 1. Germline V lookup: CDR1 LGHNA, CDR2 YNFKEQ. The CDR3 region is CASSQDGTDQETQYF. The CDR3 DNA is TGTGCCAGCAGCCAAGACGGGACAGACCAAGAGACCCAGTACTTC.

The chain couples TRBV5-1 to TRBJ1-3, with TRBD1 matching 7 bases. V shed 3 bases, J shed 0 bases, and the junction held 3 bases outside the gene matches. Germline values: CDR1 SGHRS, CDR2 YFSETQ. The CDR3 has 15 amino acids. The CDR3 coding sequence is TGCGCCAGCAGCTCCTCAGGGGGCTCTGGAAACACCATATATTTT. Its protein is CASSSSGGSGNTIYF.

V gene TRBV6-5 combines with J gene TRBJ2-2; D unresolved. Trimming removed 7 bases at V and 3 bases at J, with 12 bases between. This CDR3 spans 14 amino acids. Germline V CDR1 and CDR2: MNHEY, SVGAGI. CDR3 loop: CASKAAADTGELFF. For the CDR3, the DNA is TGTGCCAGCAAGGCGGCAGCAGACACCGGGGAGCTGTTTTTT.

This clone was counted a few times. J is TRBJ2-4 and V is TRBV24-1, with 9 bases fitting TRBD2. The CDR3 spans 18 residues. Germline CDR1 and CDR2: KGHDR and SFDVKD. The trim removed 4 bases at V and 3 bases at J, leaving 12 bases unmatched. CDR3 DNA: TGTGCCACCAGTGACGACCTTTGGGGCGGGGGGGTCAAAAACATTCAGTACTTC. It encodes CATSDDLWGGGVKNIQYF.

This clone is a singleton in its sample. The CDR3 DNA reads as TGTGCCAGCTCACTACTAATCGATCCGAACACTGAAGCTTTCTTT. This gives the protein CASSLLIDPNTEAFF. This sequence joins TRBV18 and TRBJ1-1; D not resolved. The V end was cut by 4 bases, the J end by 1 base, with 13 bases between. From germline, CDR1 is KGHSH and CDR2 LQKENI. This CDR3 is 15 amino acids long.

In DNA, the CDR3 is TGTGCCAGTAGTAGTCAGGGCGCCGGGGCCAACGTCCTGACTTTC. Protein product: CASSSQGAGANVLTF. V is TRBV19 and J is TRBJ2-6, with D tentatively TRBD1 (5 bases). CDR1 and CDR2 from the germline V gene are LNHDA and SQIVND (reference sequence). Trimming cost V 4 bases and J 4 bases, with 11 bases left between them. This CDR3 is built from 15 residues.

The chain couples TRBV2 to TRBJ2-3, with D possibly being TRBD1 (6 bases). From germline, CDR1 is SNHLY and CDR2 FYNNEI. This CDR3 has 16 residues. V lost 8 bases and J lost 0, with 18 bases in between. The CDR3, as DNA: TGTGCCAGCTTAGAAAGTAGGGGGTTTAGCACAGATACGCAGTATTTT. It is translated as CASLESRGFSTDTQYF.

This chain joins TRBV18 and TRBJ1-2, with no clear D. The CDR3 covers 11 residues. CDR1 and CDR2 (germline): KGHSH, LQKENI. V lost 5 bases, J lost 3 bases, and 4 bases lay in between. The CDR3 DNA reads TGTGCCAGCTCAGCGGACTATGGCTACACCTTC. It encodes CASSADYGYTF. Full variable domain (remainder filled in from reference TRBV18 and TRBJ1-2): NAGVMQNPRHLVRRRGQEARLRCSPMKGHSHVYWYRQLPEEGLKFMVYLQKENIIDESGMPKERFSAEFPKEGPSILRIQQVVRGDSAAYFCASSADYGYTFGSGTRLTVV.

V is TRBV19 and J is TRBJ1-2; 7 positions match TRBD1. The V gene's germline CDR1 is LNHDA and CDR2 SQIVND (reference sequence). The CDR3 length is 14 residues. V trimming: 4 bases; J trimming: 3 bases; junction bases outside the gene matches: 5. The CDR3: CASSTQTGDYGYTF. In DNA form, the CDR3 reads TGTGCCAGTAGTACCCAAACAGGGGACTATGGCTACACCTTC.

The chain employs TRBV6-5 and TRBJ2-1; 8 nucleotides agree with TRBD2. J lost 8 bases, V lost 10 bases, and 13 bases had no gene match. Germline V lookup: CDR1 MNHEY, CDR2 SVGAGI. The CDR3 has 14 amino acids. CDR3 DNA sequence: TGTGCCACCGATTCTAGCGGGCGGGGGGATGAGCAGTTCTTC. Translation: CATDSSGRGDEQFF.

The chain combines TRBV6-1 with TRBJ1-2; the match to TRBD1 covers 8 bases. The V gene end was trimmed by 1 base and the J gene end by 3 bases; junction bases not matched to a gene: 13. CDR3 length: 18 amino acids. Germline assignment: CDR1 MNHNS and CDR2 SASEGT. The CDR3: CASSEGDRGTIRHYGYTF. The CDR3 DNA reads as TGTGCCAGCAGTGAAGGAGACAGGGGAACTATCCGGCACTATGGCTACACCTTC.

This chain joins TRBV7-3 and TRBJ2-3, with TRBD1 matching over 8 bases. The CDR3 consists of 16 residues. The germline V gene encodes CDR1 SGHTA and CDR2 FQGTGA. V was pared by 4 bases and J by 2 bases, with 8 bases of the junction left unmatched. The CDR3 nucleotides are TGTGCCAGCAGCTCTGGACAGGGCGGTGACACAGATACGCAGTATTTT. This encodes CASSSGQGGDTDTQYF.

CDR3 amino acids: CASSIDRTGATQETQYF. In DNA, the CDR3 is TGTGCCAGTAGTATAGATAGAACAGGAGCCACCCAAGAGACCCAGTACTTC. The chain has TRBV19 and TRBJ2-5; the D gene is possibly TRBD1 (5 bases). Germline V gene lookup returns CDR1 LNHDA and CDR2 SQIVND (reference sequence). Trimming took off 0 bases at V and 1 base at J, with 15 bases between the two ends. The CDR3 extends over 17 amino acids.

This clone has just one count. CDR3 sequence reads: CASSPQGGANTGELFF. The CDR3 DNA follows: TGTGCCAGCAGCCCACAGGGGGGAGCGAACACCGGGGAGCTGTTTTTT. J is TRBJ2-2 and V is TRBV9; 8 bases map to TRBD1. CDR3 length equals 16 residues. CDR1 and CDR2 from the germline V gene are SGDLS and YYNGEE. Germline trimming cut 4 bases from V and 0 bases from J; bases unmatched to any gene: 5.

The V gene is TRBV28, the J gene TRBJ1-1; the D is unclear. Trimming took 4 bases from V and 1 from J, leaving 13 bases between them. The CDR3 has 15 residues. Germline CDR1 is MDHEN and CDR2 is SYDVKM. CDR3 residues: CASSSYGVANTEAFF. DNA of the CDR3: TGTGCCAGCAGTTCCTATGGCGTAGCGAACACTGAAGCTTTCTTT.

The V and J genes are TRBV6-4 and TRBJ2-3, with 8 positions matching TRBD2. The J segment lost 2 bases and the V segment lost 3 bases, leaving 4 bases of the junction unmatched. CDR3 length: 15 residues. Germline CDR1 and CDR2: MRHNA and SNTAGT. Here the CDR3 DNA reads TGTGCCAGCAGTGAACGGGGGGGCCTCACAGATACGCAGTATTTT. Translating gives CASSERGGLTDTQYF.

The V call is TRBV27, the J call TRBJ1-2; TRBD1 might be the D (6 bases). Germline CDR1 and CDR2: MNHEY and SMNVEV (reference sequence). There are 16 residues in the CDR3. V shed 4 bases and J shed 4 bases, with 19 bases lying between them. The CDR3 DNA reads as TGTGCCAGCAGTTCCTTCCAAACAGGGACCAGCTATGGCTACACCTTC. It encodes CASSSFQTGTSYGYTF.

This rearrangement joins TRBV4-2 to TRBJ1-5; D is perhaps TRBD1 (6 bases). CDR1 and CDR2 from the germline V gene are LGHNA and YNFKEQ. The CDR3 consists of 14 residues. Trimming took off 4 bases at V and 5 bases at J, with 12 bases between the two ends. Written as DNA, the CDR3 is TGTGCCAGCAGCCTTCGCGGGGGCGATCAGCCCCAGCATTTT. It yields the protein CASSLRGGDQPQHF.

The J gene is TRBJ2-2, the V gene TRBV30; D not resolved. CDR3 length equals 13 residues. Germline assignment: CDR1 GTSNPN and CDR2 SVGIG (reference sequence). V dropped 1 base and J dropped 4 bases, with 7 bases sitting between them. CDR3: CAWSAQSTGELFF. Here the CDR3 DNA reads TGTGCCTGGAGTGCACAGAGCACCGGGGAGCTGTTTTTT.